The 17 T cell receptor beta chains listed next were all sequenced from one sample in a study of blood T cell repertoires in COVID-19. Measured with immunoSEQ multiplex PCR; TCRdb has only the in-frame clones, and not every one. Of under 300,000 clones in the sample, around four fifths are singletons; the top ten hold 4.6%. Sequenced: peripheral blood. The source of these receptors is a man in his 60s who had recovered from COVID-19.

This clone appeared once. The chain carries TRBV11-2 and TRBJ2-7; 9 positions agree with TRBD2. The CDR3 is 14 amino acids. Trimming took 5 bases from V and 4 from J; bases not matched to a gene: 6. Per the germline V gene, CDR1 is SGHAT and CDR2 is FQNNGV. CDR3 amino acids: CASSPLAGLYEQYF. The CDR3 DNA is TGTGCCAGCAGCCCCCTAGCGGGACTATACGAGCAGTACTTC.

The chain combines TRBV19 with TRBJ1-5; D might be TRBD1 (6 bases). Trimming removed 11 bases at V and 4 bases at J, with 15 bases between. Germline CDR1 reads LNHDA; CDR2 reads SQIVND (reference sequence). CDR3 size: 13 residues. CDR3: CASSPRGNQPQHF. The CDR3 region has the DNA TGTGCCTCCTCCCCGAGGGGGAATCAGCCCCAGCATTTT.

This clone was seen at least ten times. V is TRBV5-4 and J is TRBJ1-2, with D tentatively TRBD1 (6 bases). Germline V gives CDR1 SGHNT, CDR2 YYREEE (reference sequence). The CDR3 spans 17 residues. Trimming shortened V by 1 base and J by 7 bases, and 23 bases separated the two germline ends. This CDR3 is CASSLRRVGGQGRGYTF. CDR3 DNA sequence: TGTGCCAGCAGCTTGCGTCGCGTCGGGGGGCAGGGCCGTGGCTACACCTTC.

There are a few counts of this clone. The chain recombines TRBV5-1 with TRBJ1-2, with 10 bases aligning to TRBD1. The CDR3 covers 14 residues. V was pared by 4 bases and J by 2 bases, with 2 bases of the junction left unmatched. In germline, CDR1 is SGHRS, CDR2 YFSETQ. CDR3: CASSRGQGNYGYTF. Here the CDR3 DNA reads TGCGCCAGCAGCAGGGGACAGGGGAACTATGGCTACACCTTC. The entire variable domain, with the rest obtained from reference TRBV5-1 and TRBJ1-2, is as follows: KAGVTQTPRYLIKTRGQQVTLSCSPISGHRSVSWYQQTPGQGLQFLFEYFSETQRNKGNFPGRFSGRQFSNSRSEMNVSTLELGDSALYLCASSRGQGNYGYTFGSGTRLTVV.

The rearrangement links TRBV2 to TRBJ2-3, with 8 nucleotides matching TRBD2. The CDR3 is made up of 16 amino acids. V was pared by 8 bases and J by 3 bases, with 13 bases of the junction left unmatched. Germline V lookup: CDR1 SNHLY, CDR2 FYNNEI. Here the CDR3 reads CASPHREGKGTDTQYF. In nucleotides, the CDR3 is TGTGCCAGCCCCCATCGGGAGGGAAAGGGGACAGATACGCAGTATTTT.

This chain links TRBV2 with TRBJ2-2, with TRBD2 matching 9 bases. The CDR3 spans 15 residues. Losses at the gene ends were 7 bases for V and 1 base for J; bases not matched to a gene: 4. Germline CDR1 reads SNHLY; CDR2 reads FYNNEI. In DNA, the CDR3 is TGTGCCAGCATGCGGACTAGCGTGAACACCGGGGAGCTGTTTTTT. Translating it yields CASMRTSVNTGELFF.

This chain joins TRBV28 and TRBJ1-2; D is unclear. The CDR3 length is 13 residues. V was trimmed by 5 bases and J by 4 bases, leaving 11 bases between them. The germline V gene has CDR1 MDHEN and CDR2 SYDVKM. The CDR3 nucleotides are TGTGCCAGCAGTCCGATAACACCCTATGGCTACACCTTC. Amino acids: CASSPITPYGYTF.

The chain carries TRBV3-1 (or the pseudogene TRBV3-2) and TRBJ1-5; D not certain. Germline V gene sequence: CDR1 LGHDT, CDR2 YNNKEL (reference sequence). This CDR3 spans 12 amino acids. V was pared by 3 bases and J by 4 bases, with 4 bases between. CDR3 region: CASSHINQPQHF. The CDR3 region has the DNA TGTGCCAGCAGCCACATTAATCAGCCCCAGCATTTT.

The chain has TRBV5-1 and TRBJ2-7, with a possible D match to TRBD2 (6 bases). Trimming shortened V by 4 bases and J by 1 base, and 18 bases separated the two germline ends. The CDR3 consists of 16 residues. In germline, CDR1 is SGHRS, CDR2 YFSETQ. CDR3 region: CASSPLRDGTSYEQYF. In nucleotides, the CDR3 is TGCGCCAGCAGCCCCCTACGCGACGGGACTTCCTACGAGCAGTACTTC.

The rearrangement uses TRBV5-4 and TRBJ2-7; 10 bases agree with TRBD1. The trim removed 7 bases at V and 6 bases at J, leaving 13 bases unmatched. Per germline, CDR1 SGHNT and CDR2 YYREEE (reference sequence). The CDR3 runs to 15 residues. The CDR3 nucleotides read TGTGCCAGCGGGGACAGGGGAACAGTGGATGGCGAGCAGTACTTC. Translating it yields CASGDRGTVDGEQYF. Combining the CDR3 with reference TRBV5-4 and TRBJ2-7 gives the whole variable domain ETGVTQSPTHLIKTRGQQVTLRCSSQSGHNTVSWYQQALGQGPQFIFQYYREEENGRGNFPPRFSGLQFPNYSSELNVNALELDDSALYLCASGDRGTVDGEQYFGPGTRLTVT.

The chain joins TRBV28 to TRBJ2-1; 8 bases map to TRBD2. This CDR3 has 15 residues. The ends lost 8 bases at V and 6 bases at J; junction bases unmatched: 12. Per the germline V gene, CDR1 is MDHEN and CDR2 is SYDVKM. CDR3 protein: CASLDSGMNVNEQFF. The CDR3, as DNA: TGTGCCAGCTTAGATAGCGGGATGAACGTCAATGAGCAGTTCTTC.

The chain links TRBV6-1 to TRBJ1-3; 8 positions match TRBD1. The CDR3 loop spans 17 amino acids. Per germline, CDR1 MNHNS and CDR2 SASEGT. With V trimmed by 4 bases and J by 0 bases, 8 bases remained unmatched. CDR3 nucleotides: TGTGCCAGCAGTGCGACGACAGGGGCCATCTCTGGAAACACCATATATTTT. It is translated as CASSATTGAISGNTIYF.

The chain recombines TRBV15 with TRBJ2-3, with TRBD1 as a possible D gene (6 bases). V lost 3 bases and J 14 bases, leaving 18 bases between the germline ends. Germline CDR1 LNHNV, CDR2 YYDKDF (reference sequence). The CDR3 totals 13 residues. In DNA, the CDR3 is TGTGCCACCAGCAGTGGGCAGGGGCTCTCGGGGTATTTT. Amino acids: CATSSGQGLSGYF.

Only a few counts were recorded for this clone. V usage is TRBV6-5 and J usage is TRBJ1-1; 7 nucleotides align to TRBD1. The CDR3 has 13 amino acids. Germline V gene lookup returns CDR1 MNHEY and CDR2 SVGAGI. J lost 3 bases, V lost 6 bases, and 4 bases had no gene match. The DNA for the CDR3 is TGTGCCAGCAGCCAACAGGGGTACACTGAAGCTTTCTTT. The encoded protein is CASSQQGYTEAFF.

This clone was observed a few times. V is TRBV6-5 and J is TRBJ1-5; 7 positions agree with TRBD1. The CDR3 consists of 14 residues. Germline loops: CDR1 MNHEY, CDR2 SVGAGI. J was trimmed by 2 bases and V by 4 bases; bases with no gene match: 2. CDR3 DNA sequence: TGTGCCAGCAGTTCAGGGGGAGGCAATCAGCCCCAGCATTTT. It is translated as CASSSGGGNQPQHF.

This clone showed up just once. CDR3 protein: CASSLRTGTGADTQYF. CDR3 sequence (DNA): TGTGCCAGCAGCTTACGTACAGGGACGGGCGCAGATACGCAGTATTTT. This sequence joins TRBV11-3 and TRBJ2-3; maybe TRBD1 (6 bases). V dropped 2 bases and J dropped 4 bases, with 16 bases sitting between them. Germline V lookup: CDR1 SGHNT, CDR2 YENEEA. The CDR3 consists of 16 residues. Using reference TRBV11-3 and TRBJ2-3 for the parts outside the CDR3, the full variable domain is EAGVVQSPRYKIIEKKQPVAFWCNPISGHNTLYWYLQNLGQGPELLIRYENEEAVDDSQLPKDRFSAERLKGVDSTLKIQPAELGDSAVYLCASSLRTGTGADTQYFGPGTRLTVL.

The rearrangement joins TRBV25-1 to TRBJ2-1; tentative D call: TRBD2 (5 bases). Germline lookup yields CDR1 MGHDK and CDR2 SYGVNS. The CDR3 extends over 14 amino acids. Trimming removed 7 bases from V and 3 bases from J, with 13 bases in between. The CDR3 protein is CASTEWGDYNEQFF. CDR3 DNA sequence: TGTGCCAGCACCGAATGGGGAGACTACAATGAGCAGTTCTTC.